These T cell receptor beta chains were read from a single sample in a study of T cell responses to AZD1222 COVID-19 vaccine. Clones were sequenced by immunoSEQ multiplex PCR, and TCRdb holds only the in-frame ones, with some missing. The profile covers around 58,000 clones, with under 90% appearing a single time and roughly 10% taken by the ten largest. The sequencing here drew on peripheral blood, taken on day 0 of AZD1222 vaccination. The receptors stem from an adult in good health. CDR3s include the opening cysteine and the closing phenylalanine or tryptophan. The D gene is left open where the match is weak. The size field is filled for only some rows; it gives once, few, many or a size class.

D	V	J	size	DNA	CDR3
TRBD1	TRBV13	TRBJ1-5	-	TGTGCCAGCAGCGCCGACCAGACAGGGCCGCATCAGCCCCAGCATTTT	CASSADQTGPHQPQHF
-	TRBV7-8	TRBJ2-3	-	TGTGCCAGCAGCCCCCTCCTTACGCAGTATTTT	CASSPLLTQYF
-	TRBV6-6	TRBJ1-2	few	TGTGCCAGCACCCCTGGGGCCGGCTATGGCTACACCTTC	CASTPGAGYGYTF
-	TRBV20-1	TRBJ2-1	-	TGCAGTGCTAGGGAGGGAGTTGAGCAGTTCTTC	CSAREGVEQFF
TRBD1	TRBV6-5	TRBJ1-2	-	TGTGCCAGCACCGACTGGGGACAGGGGGATGGCTACACCTTC	CASTDWGQGDGYTF
-	TRBV7-6	TRBJ2-5	-	TGTGCCAGCAGCTTTGTCGGGGGGCAGGGTTCAGAGACCCAGTACTTC	CASSFVGGQGSETQYF
TRBD2	TRBV30	TRBJ2-3	-	TGTGCCTGGAGTGAGCGGGGGGGCACAGATACGCAGTATTTT	CAWSERGGTDTQYF
-	TRBV7-6	TRBJ1-3	-	TGTGCCAGCAGCCTCTCGGACGGAAACACCATATATTTT	CASSLSDGNTIYF
TRBD1	TRBV7-6	TRBJ1-6	-	TGTGCCAGCAGGGGGACAGGGGCCAATTCACCCCTCCACTTT	CASRGTGANSPLHF
-	TRBV6-2/TRBV6-3	TRBJ2-1	-	TGTGCCAGCAGTTTCGGGCAGGCCCGATACAATGAGCAGTTCTTC	CASSFGQARYNEQFF
TRBD1	TRBV5-3	TRBJ1-5	-	TGTGCCAGAAGCTTAAAGACACCCCGACAGGGAAATCAGCCCCAGCATTTT	CARSLKTPRQGNQPQHF
-	TRBV9	TRBJ1-5	once	TGTGCCAGCAGCGTAGGAGGGGGAGCGAGCAATCAGCCCCAGCATTTT	CASSVGGGASNQPQHF
-	TRBV5-5	TRBJ2-7	-	TGTGCCAGCAGCTTAATGGGACACGGGGGCGAGCAGTACTTC	CASSLMGHGGEQYF
TRBD2	TRBV7-2	TRBJ2-3	-	TGTGCCAGCAGCTTACTAGCGGGAGGCACTTCCACTAGCACAGATACGCAGTATTTT	CASSLLAGGTSTSTDTQYF
TRBD1	TRBV28	TRBJ1-4	-	TGTGCCAGCAGTTTACAGGGACAGACTAATGAAAAACTGTTTTTT	CASSLQGQTNEKLFF
-	TRBV5-1	TRBJ1-4	-	TGCGCCAGCAGCCCCGGTACGGCTAATGAAAAACTGTTTTTT	CASSPGTANEKLFF
-	TRBV5-1	TRBJ1-3	once	TGCGCCAGCACCTCTGGTGGCAGGGAGGCAAACACCATATATTTT	CASTSGGREANTIYF
-	TRBV9	TRBJ1-2	once	TGTGCCAGCAGCCCCGCCCCTGACGGCTATGGCTACACCTTC	CASSPAPDGYGYTF
TRBD2	TRBV7-7	TRBJ2-1	-	TGTGCTAGCAGCATTAGCGGGGGGGCCCCCAATGAGCAGTTCTTC	CASSISGGAPNEQFF
TRBD1	TRBV7-8	TRBJ2-2	-	TGTGCCAGCAGCTTAGGGACAGGAGCGAACACCGGGGAGCTGTTTTTT	CASSLGTGANTGELFF
-	TRBV3-1/TRBV3-2	TRBJ1-4	-	TGTGCCAGCAGCCCGACGAACGAAAAACTGTTTTTT	CASSPTNEKLFF
-	TRBV7-8	TRBJ1-1	few	TGTGCCAGCAGCTTAGCCTCGGCTGGGGCTTTCTTT	CASSLASAGAFF
TRBD2	TRBV5-1	TRBJ2-1	-	TGCGCCAGCAGCTTACGGGGGGAGAAGCAGTTCTTC	CASSLRGEKQFF
-	TRBV14	TRBJ1-2	-	TGTGCCAGCAGCCAGGGGGTTTGGAGTGGCTACACCTTC	CASSQGVWSGYTF
TRBD2	TRBV5-1	TRBJ2-7	few	TGCGCCAGCAGCTTGAGTAGTAGCGGGGACTCCTACGAGCAGTACTTC	CASSLSSSGDSYEQYF
TRBD2	TRBV10-2	TRBJ2-2	-	TGCGCCAGCAGGGGACTAGCGGGGGACACCGGGGAGCTGTTTTTT	CASRGLAGDTGELFF
TRBD2	TRBV7-2	TRBJ2-1	-	TGTGCCAGCAGCTTACGGGGGGTCTGGAGCTCCTACAATGAGCAGTTCTTC	CASSLRGVWSSYNEQFF
TRBD1	TRBV6-5	TRBJ1-2	-	TGTGCCAGCACCGGGACGGGACAGGGGCGAGCTGGCTACACCTTC	CASTGTGQGRAGYTF
TRBD1	TRBV4-2	TRBJ1-2	-	TGTGCCAGCAGCCGGAGGGACAGCTATGGCTACACCTTC	CASSRRDSYGYTF
TRBD1	TRBV7-2	TRBJ2-3	-	TGTGCCAGCAGCTTGGGACAGGGGGGTGGTACGCAGTATTTT	CASSLGQGGGTQYF
TRBD1	TRBV24-1	TRBJ1-2	-	TGTGCCACCAGTGTAGGACAGGGAGCTAACTATGGCTACACCTTC	CATSVGQGANYGYTF
-	TRBV30	TRBJ2-7	-	TGTGCCTGGAGTATTCGCGGGACGGTTCCCTACGAGCAGTACTTC	CAWSIRGTVPYEQYF
-	TRBV7-8	TRBJ2-2	-	TGTGCCAGCAGCTTTCTACGGATTGGCACCGGGGAGCTGTTTTTT	CASSFLRIGTGELFF
-	TRBV30	TRBJ1-1	-	TGTGCCTGGAGTTTCTTGGGGCAGGAAGCTTTCTTT	CAWSFLGQEAFF
-	TRBV7-8	TRBJ1-2	-	TGTGCCAGCAGCTTAGCGACGGGAGGGTATGGCTACACCTTC	CASSLATGGYGYTF
-	TRBV9	TRBJ1-3	-	TGTGCCAGCAGCGTAGACGCAGCGCTCTCTGGAAACACCATATATTTT	CASSVDAALSGNTIYF
TRBD2	TRBV14	TRBJ2-5	-	TGTGCCAGCAGCCAAGGAACTAGCGGGGGATCCCAAGAGACCCAGTACTTC	CASSQGTSGGSQETQYF
-	TRBV10-3	TRBJ2-7	-	TGTGCCATCAGTGAGTCGACCGGCAGACGAACCTACGAGCAGTACTTC	CAISESTGRRTYEQYF
TRBD1	TRBV2	TRBJ2-7	once	TGTGCCAGCTGTCCGGGACAGGACATCTCCTACGAGCAGTACTTC	CASCPGQDISYEQYF
-	TRBV30	TRBJ1-2	-	TGTGCAGGGAGGGGCTACCTCTATGGCTACACCTTC	CAGRGYLYGYTF
-	TRBV6-4	TRBJ1-6	-	TGTGCCAGCAGCCTTCTTGGGGGTGCAAATTCACCCCTCCACTTT	CASSLLGGANSPLHF
-	TRBV19	TRBJ1-2	-	TGTGCCAGTAGGATAGACGGACCCTATGGCTACACCTTC	CASRIDGPYGYTF
-	TRBV10-1	TRBJ2-2	-	TGCGCCAGCAGTGGAGACGGGGAGCTGTTTTTT	CASSGDGELFF
-	TRBV12-3/TRBV12-4	TRBJ1-1	-	TGTGCCAGCAGCCCGACAAGGAACACTGAAGCTTTCTTT	CASSPTRNTEAFF
TRBD2	TRBV10-2	TRBJ2-2	-	TGCGCCAGCAGTGAGTCGAGGGTAGCGGGAACACTGGGGGAGCTGTTTTTT	CASSESRVAGTLGELFF
-	TRBV2	TRBJ2-5	-	TGTGCCAGCAGCGGAGGCCTTGCCGGACGGTCCCTCCAAGAGACCCAGTACTTC	CASSGGLAGRSLQETQYF
-	TRBV18	TRBJ2-7	-	TGTGCCAGCTCCCCAAGCGGGCAGGGGCAGCGGCAGTACTTC	CASSPSGQGQRQYF
TRBD1	TRBV7-2	TRBJ1-1	-	TGTGCCAGCAGCCATGGACAGGGCTTCCGGGACACTGAAGCTTTCTTT	CASSHGQGFRDTEAFF
-	TRBV3-1/TRBV3-2	TRBJ1-2	-	TGTGCCAGCACCCCAGGATGGCAGGGAGGTGGCTACACCTTC	CASTPGWQGGGYTF
-	TRBV29-1	TRBJ2-3	-	TGCAGCGCTCGGACAGAAATCAACACAGATACGCAGTATTTT	CSARTEINTDTQYF
TRBD1	TRBV18	TRBJ2-2	-	TGTGCCAGCTCACCCAACAGGGGGCGACACGGGGAGCTGTTTTTT	CASSPNRGRHGELFF
-	TRBV4-3	TRBJ1-1	once	TGCGCCAGCAGCCAAGGGGGGATAGCTGAAGCTTTCTTT	CASSQGGIAEAFF
-	TRBV6-2/TRBV6-3	TRBJ1-2	-	TGTGCCAGCAGTTACTCGACGGGGGCCCTAGGCTACACCTTC	CASSYSTGALGYTF
TRBD2	TRBV7-3	TRBJ2-1	-	TGTGCCAGCAGCTTATACGGTTTAGCGGGGGTTAATGAGCAGTTCTTC	CASSLYGLAGVNEQFF
TRBD1	TRBV7-9	TRBJ2-7	-	TGTGCCAGCAGCGCCGACAGGGCTAACCTCTACGAGCAGTACTTC	CASSADRANLYEQYF
TRBD2	TRBV18	TRBJ2-5	-	TGTGCCAGCTCACCATCCGGGACTAGCGGGCAGACCCAGTACTTC	CASSPSGTSGQTQYF
-	TRBV29-1	TRBJ1-1	-	TGCAGCGTGAGCACCGACGGCCACACTGAAGCTTTCTTT	CSVSTDGHTEAFF
-	TRBV29-1	TRBJ2-4	-	TGCAGCGTTGAAGATTCCTTAGCCAAAAACATTCAGTACTTC	CSVEDSLAKNIQYF
-	TRBV7-9	TRBJ1-5	-	TGTGCCAGCTCCCAGTATAGCAATCAGCCCCAGCATTTT	CASSQYSNQPQHF
-	TRBV5-1	TRBJ1-5	-	TGCGCCAGCAAAGACAGCGCCTATAAGCAAGGCAATCAGCCCCAGCATTTT	CASKDSAYKQGNQPQHF